One and the same sample provided the 21 T cell receptor beta chains below, sequenced in a study of T cell repertoires in cytomegalovirus infection. TCRdb redid the calling of the reads with MiXCR, one entry per CDR3 protein. The top ten hold 8% of the sample, which has hundreds of thousands of distinct CDR3 sequences, approximately 24% seen once. The sequenced sample was CD8+ T cells from PBMCs. These receptors were collected from a human donor in good health (CMV status not recorded). Some clones in this sample may be carry-over from other donors' samples.

This clonotype was counted only a few times. This chain uses TRBV6-2 or TRBV6-3 with TRBJ2-1; D unresolved. The germline V and J ends were trimmed by 4 bases and 0 bases, with 10 bases remaining between them. CDR3 size: 15 residues. Germline V gives CDR1 MNHEY, CDR2 SVGEGT. As DNA, the CDR3 is TGTGCCAGCAGTTCCGCCAAAGTCTCCTACAATGAGCAGTTCTTC. This sequence encodes CASSSAKVSYNEQFF.

About this clonotype itself: One junction end disagrees with the germline gene, perhaps due to a read error. The chain recombines TRBV7-9 with TRBJ1-1; D gene uncertain. The CDR3 totals 11 residues. Germline CDR1 reads SEHNR; CDR2 reads FQNEAQ (reference sequence). CDR3: CASSSGSDAAF. CDR3 nucleotides: TGTGCCAGCAGCTCGGGCTCCGACGCGGCTTTT.

This CDR3 reads CASSLVRGHGGELFF. CDR3 DNA: TGTGCCAGCAGCTTAGTCCGGGGGCATGGCGGGGAGCTGTTTTTT. The rearrangement joins TRBV7-9 to TRBJ2-2; D tentatively reads TRBD1 or TRBD2 (6 bases each). CDR1 is SEHNR and CDR2 is FQNEAQ in the germline V gene (reference sequence). The CDR3 has 15 residues. V lost 1 base and J 7 bases, leaving 13 bases between the germline ends.

V and J are TRBV23-1 and TRBJ2-1, with D uncertain. TRBV23-1 is an open reading frame, and its role is uncertain. The CDR3 runs to 14 residues. V dropped 3 bases and J dropped 4 bases, with 10 bases sitting between them. CDR3 amino acids: CASSHPALYNEQFF. The CDR3, as DNA: TGCGCCAGCAGTCACCCGGCTCTTTACAATGAGCAGTTCTTC.

This clonotype was seen more than once but under ten times. The CDR3 region has the DNA TGTGCCAGCAGTTACTCGTATATGGCCGACTACAATGAGCAGTTCTTC. Encoded protein: CASSYSYMADYNEQFF. The chain carries TRBV6-2 or TRBV6-3 and TRBJ2-1; D gene unclear. From germline, CDR1 is MNHEY and CDR2 SVGEGT. The CDR3 totals 16 residues. Trimming stripped 0 bases from V and 3 bases from J, with 12 bases between.

This rearrangement joins TRBV5-6 to TRBJ2-5; no clear D. Looked up from germline, CDR1 is SGHDT and CDR2 is YYEEEE. The CDR3 consists of 14 residues. V was trimmed by 7 bases and J by 4 bases, leaving 17 bases between them. CDR3 amino acids: CASDAGRIGETQYF. CDR3 nucleotide sequence: TGTGCCAGCGATGCAGGCAGGATAGGAGAGACCCAGTACTTC.

This clonotype has a count of ten or more. The V call is TRBV7-2, the J call TRBJ2-3; maybe TRBD2 (5 bases). Germline V CDR1 and CDR2: SGHTA, FQGNSA. V was clipped by 0 bases and J by 2 bases, with 9 bases between them. The CDR3 contains 15 residues. CDR3: CASSLARVNTDTQYF. The CDR3 DNA reads as TGTGCCAGCAGCTTAGCGAGGGTTAACACAGATACGCAGTATTTT.

In regard to this clonotype: A single base separates this from a much larger clone, so it may be a read error. CDR3 protein: CASSLNQLAYNEQFF. DNA of the CDR3: TGTGCTAGCAGCTTAAACCAGCTAGCGTACAATGAGCAGTTCTTC. The V call is TRBV7-6, the J call TRBJ2-1, with D maybe TRBD2 (6 bases). This CDR3 has 15 amino acids. Germline V lookup: CDR1 SGHVS, CDR2 FNYEAQ. The whole variable domain, filled in from reference TRBV7-6 and TRBJ2-1, reads GAGVSQSPRYKVTKRGQDVALRCDPISGHVSLYWYRQALGQGPEFLTYFNYEAQQDKSGLPNDRFSAERPEGSISTLTIQRTEQRDSAMYRCASSLNQLAYNEQFFGPGTRLTVL.

The sample holds one count of this clonotype. The junction departs from germline at one end; a sequencing error may be responsible. The CDR3 nucleotides read TGTGCCGGCAGCGTGGACAGGAACTCTGGGGCCAACGTCCTGACTTTC. Amino acid sequence: CAGSVDRNSGANVLTF. J is TRBJ2-6 and V is TRBV27; 7 bases map to TRBD1. CDR1 is MNHEY, CDR2 SMNVEV, per germline (reference sequence). This CDR3 region has 16 residues.

This clonotype was observed at least ten times. The chain combines TRBV7-2 with TRBJ2-3; D ambiguous. The CDR3 is 16 residues long. Trimming took off 5 bases at V and 2 bases at J, with 17 bases between the two ends. Germline V lookup: CDR1 SGHTA, CDR2 FQGNSA. CDR3 in DNA: TGTGCCAGCAGCCCATACCGACGGGCCCCCACAGATACGCAGTATTTT. Translating gives CASSPYRRAPTDTQYF.

This clonotype occurred a few times. Sequence at one end of the junction differs from germline and may be a read error. The chain links TRBV7-6 to TRBJ1-4; D remains unclear. The length of the CDR3 is 11 residues. CDR1 is SGHVS, CDR2 FNYEAQ, per germline. CDR3 nucleotides: TGTGCCAGCAGCTTAGGCCGCGCCTTGGAGTTT. This codes for CASSLGRALEF. Combining the CDR3 with reference TRBV7-6 and TRBJ1-4 gives the whole variable domain GAGVSQSPRYKVTKRGQDVALRCDPISGHVSLYWYRQALGQGPEFLTYFNYEAQQDKSGLPNDRFSAERPEGSISTLTIQRTEQRDSAMYRCASSLGRALEFGSGTQLSVL.

This clonotype has just a few counts. The V gene is TRBV12-5, the J gene TRBJ2-3, with 10 bases fitting TRBD2. This CDR3 spans 17 amino acids. J gave up 0 bases and V 3 bases, and 6 bases lay outside the gene matches. Germline V gene lookup returns CDR1 LGHNT and CDR2 FRNRAP. CDR3 DNA sequence: TGTGCTAGTGGTTTCGAGCTAGCGGGGGTTAGCACAGATACGCAGTATTTT. Its translation is CASGFELAGVSTDTQYF.

This clonotype has more than one count but fewer than ten. The chain couples TRBV7-9 to TRBJ2-7; a weak D match, TRBD2 (5 bases). Germline CDR1 reads SEHNR; CDR2 reads FQNEAQ (reference sequence). V was clipped by 5 bases and J by 9 bases, with 11 bases between them. The length of the CDR3 is 11 residues. CDR3: CASSLGELQYF. As DNA, the CDR3 is TGTGCCAGCAGCCTTGGGGAGCTGCAGTACTTC.

The J gene is TRBJ2-1, the V gene TRBV6-2 or TRBV6-3; a weak D match, TRBD2 (6 bases). V lost 6 bases, J lost 7 bases, and 13 bases lay in between. This CDR3 has 13 residues. Germline V gene lookup returns CDR1 MNHEY and CDR2 SVGEGT. In DNA form, the CDR3 reads TGTGCCAGCAGCCCTGGAGGGCATAATGAGCAGTTCTTC. Its translation is CASSPGGHNEQFF.

V is TRBV7-9 and J is TRBJ2-5; the match to TRBD2 covers 9 bases. V lost 3 bases, J lost 4 bases, and 9 bases stayed unmatched. From germline, CDR1 is SEHNR and CDR2 FQNEAQ (reference sequence). This CDR3 is 16 amino acids long. DNA for the CDR3: TGTGCCAGCAGCTTGCTACGCGGGGGGGCCGGAGAGACCCAGTACTTC. Its protein product is CASSLLRGGAGETQYF.

V usage is TRBV28 and J usage is TRBJ2-1; D unresolved. The CDR3 sequence is 14 residues long. CDR1 and CDR2 (germline): MDHEN, SYDVKM. With 3 bases removed from V and 0 bases from J, the gap between germline ends came to 6 bases. The chain's CDR3 is CASSFFSSYNEQFF. The CDR3 nucleotides read TGTGCCAGCAGTTTTTTTAGCTCCTACAATGAGCAGTTCTTC.

This clonotype came up once. The J gene is TRBJ1-4, the V gene TRBV3-1; D unresolved. Per germline, CDR1 LGHDT and CDR2 YNNKEL (reference sequence). Between the trimmed V and J ends, which lost 1 base and 5 bases, there was a span of 8 bases. This CDR3 contains 14 residues. The CDR3 bases are TGTGCCAGCAGCCAAGTTACGCCGAATGAAAAACTGTTTTTT. Its protein is CASSQVTPNEKLFF.

This clonotype was seen only a few times. The J gene is TRBJ1-4, the V gene TRBV10-3; 8 bases are a match to TRBD1. The CDR3 extends over 15 amino acids. Per germline, CDR1 ENHRY and CDR2 SYGVKD. Trimming cost V 0 bases and J 6 bases; bases outside gene matches: 3. CDR3 amino acids: CAISESEDRDEKLFF. The CDR3 DNA is TGTGCCATCAGTGAGTCGGAGGACAGGGATGAAAAACTGTTTTTT.

The chain joins TRBV11-1 to TRBJ2-6; D not resolved. Trimming cost V 7 bases and J 1 base, with 8 bases left between them. Germline V gene sequence: CDR1 SGHAT, CDR2 FQDESV (reference sequence). The length of the CDR3 is 14 residues. The CDR3 sequence: CASIEGSGANVLTF. The CDR3 DNA reads as TGTGCCAGCATCGAAGGTTCTGGGGCCAACGTCCTGACTTTC.

This clonotype showed up many times. The chain couples TRBV7-8 to TRBJ2-3; no clear D gene. The CDR3 sequence is 15 residues long. V was pared by 4 bases and J by 1 base, with 12 bases between. Germline CDR1 and CDR2: SGHVS and FQNEAQ. The chain's CDR3 is CASSSPPMRTDTQYF. The CDR3 nucleotides read TGTGCCAGCAGCTCCCCCCCAATGCGCACAGATACGCAGTATTTT.

The chain recombines TRBV27 with TRBJ1-1; D remains unclear. This CDR3 contains 13 residues. Germline values: CDR1 MNHEY, CDR2 SMNVEV (reference sequence). V was trimmed by 6 bases and J by 2 bases, leaving 10 bases between them. The CDR3 DNA reads as TGTGCCAGCAGAGCTGTTGGCAACACTGAAGCTTTCTTT. It specifies CASRAVGNTEAFF.